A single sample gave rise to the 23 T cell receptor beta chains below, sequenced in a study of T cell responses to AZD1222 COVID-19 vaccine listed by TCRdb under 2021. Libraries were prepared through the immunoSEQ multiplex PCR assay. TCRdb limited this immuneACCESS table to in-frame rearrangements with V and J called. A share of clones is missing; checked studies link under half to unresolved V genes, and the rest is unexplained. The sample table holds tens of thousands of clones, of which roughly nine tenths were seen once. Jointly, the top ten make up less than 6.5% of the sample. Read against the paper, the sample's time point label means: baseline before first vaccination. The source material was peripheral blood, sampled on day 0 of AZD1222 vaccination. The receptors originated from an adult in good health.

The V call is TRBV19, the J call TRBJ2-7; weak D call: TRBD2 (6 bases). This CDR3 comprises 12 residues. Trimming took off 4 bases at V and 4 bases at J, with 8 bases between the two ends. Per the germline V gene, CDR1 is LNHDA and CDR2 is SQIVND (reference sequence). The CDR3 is CASSKTSYEQYF. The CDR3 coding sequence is TGTGCCAGTAGTAAGACTAGTTACGAGCAGTACTTC.

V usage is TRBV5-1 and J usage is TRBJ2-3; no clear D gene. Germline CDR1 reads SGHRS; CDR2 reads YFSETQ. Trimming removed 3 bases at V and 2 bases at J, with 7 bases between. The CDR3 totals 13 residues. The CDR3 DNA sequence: TGCGCCAGCAGCTCGAGTAACACAGATACGCAGTATTTT. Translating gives CASSSSNTDTQYF.

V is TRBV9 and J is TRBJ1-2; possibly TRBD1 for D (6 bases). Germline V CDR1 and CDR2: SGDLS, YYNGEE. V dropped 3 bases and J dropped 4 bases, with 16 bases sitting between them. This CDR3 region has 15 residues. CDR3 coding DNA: TGTGCCAGCAGCGCCTTTCGTGGGGGCAGCTATGGCTACACCTTC. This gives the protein CASSAFRGGSYGYTF.

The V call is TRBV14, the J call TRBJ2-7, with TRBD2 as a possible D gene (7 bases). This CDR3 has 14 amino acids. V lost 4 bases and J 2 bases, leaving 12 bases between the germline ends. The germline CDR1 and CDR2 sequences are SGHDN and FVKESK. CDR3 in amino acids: CASSLGGGTYEQYF. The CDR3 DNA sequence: TGTGCCAGCAGCCTAGGGGGGGGAACCTACGAGCAGTACTTC.

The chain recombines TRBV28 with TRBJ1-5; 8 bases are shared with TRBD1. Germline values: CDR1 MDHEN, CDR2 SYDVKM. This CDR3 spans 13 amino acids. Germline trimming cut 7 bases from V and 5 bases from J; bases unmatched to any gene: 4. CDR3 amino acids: CASITGGYQPQHF. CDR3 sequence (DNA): TGTGCCAGCATAACAGGGGGTTATCAGCCCCAGCATTTT.

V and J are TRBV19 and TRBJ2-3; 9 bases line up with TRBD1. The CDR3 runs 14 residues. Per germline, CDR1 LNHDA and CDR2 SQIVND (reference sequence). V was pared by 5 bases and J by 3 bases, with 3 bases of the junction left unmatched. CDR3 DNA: TGTGCCAGTAGTGACGGACAGGGGACAGATACGCAGTATTTT. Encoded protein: CASSDGQGTDTQYF.

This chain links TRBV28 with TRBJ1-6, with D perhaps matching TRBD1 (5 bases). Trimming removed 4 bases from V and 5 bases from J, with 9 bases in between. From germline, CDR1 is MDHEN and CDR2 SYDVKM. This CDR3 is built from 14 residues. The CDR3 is CASSSPGNNSPLHF. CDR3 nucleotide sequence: TGTGCCAGCAGTTCCCCAGGGAATAATTCACCCCTCCACTTT.

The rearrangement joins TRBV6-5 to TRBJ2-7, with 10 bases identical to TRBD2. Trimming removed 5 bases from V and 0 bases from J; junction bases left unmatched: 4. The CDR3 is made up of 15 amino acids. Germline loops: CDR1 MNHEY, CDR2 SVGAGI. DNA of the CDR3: TGTGCCAGCAGTATAGCGGGGGGCCTCTCCTACGAGCAGTACTTC. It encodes CASSIAGGLSYEQYF.

The CDR3 protein is CSATGGSEQYF. DNA for the CDR3: TGCAGTGCTACGGGGGGATCCGAGCAGTACTTC. The chain has TRBV20-1 and TRBJ2-7, with TRBD2 matching over 7 bases. V shed 4 bases and J 6 bases; nucleotides not matched to a gene: 3. CDR1 and CDR2 (germline): DFQATT, SNEGSKA (reference sequence). This CDR3 spans 11 amino acids.

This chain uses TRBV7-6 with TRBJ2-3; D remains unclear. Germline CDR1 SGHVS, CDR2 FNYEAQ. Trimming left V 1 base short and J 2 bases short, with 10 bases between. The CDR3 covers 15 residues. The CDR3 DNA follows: TGTGCCAGCAGCTTAGTGGCAGGTAACACAGATACGCAGTATTTT. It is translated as CASSLVAGNTDTQYF.

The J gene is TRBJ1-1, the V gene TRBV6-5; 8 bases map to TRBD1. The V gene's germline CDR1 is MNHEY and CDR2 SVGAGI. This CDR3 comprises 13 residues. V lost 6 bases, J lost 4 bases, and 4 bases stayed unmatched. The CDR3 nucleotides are TGTGCCAGCAGAACCACAGGGGGCACTGAAGCTTTCTTT. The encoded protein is CASRTTGGTEAFF.

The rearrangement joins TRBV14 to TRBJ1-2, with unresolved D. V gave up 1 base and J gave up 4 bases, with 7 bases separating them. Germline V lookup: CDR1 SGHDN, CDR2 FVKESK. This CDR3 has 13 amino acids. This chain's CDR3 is CASSQVPTYGYTF. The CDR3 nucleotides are TGTGCCAGCAGCCAAGTCCCAACCTATGGCTACACCTTC.

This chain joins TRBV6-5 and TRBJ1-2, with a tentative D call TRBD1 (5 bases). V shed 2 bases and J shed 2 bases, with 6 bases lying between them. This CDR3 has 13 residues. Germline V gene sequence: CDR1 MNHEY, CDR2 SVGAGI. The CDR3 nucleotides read TGTGCCAGCAGTTACCGGGACAACTATGGCTACACCTTC. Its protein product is CASSYRDNYGYTF.

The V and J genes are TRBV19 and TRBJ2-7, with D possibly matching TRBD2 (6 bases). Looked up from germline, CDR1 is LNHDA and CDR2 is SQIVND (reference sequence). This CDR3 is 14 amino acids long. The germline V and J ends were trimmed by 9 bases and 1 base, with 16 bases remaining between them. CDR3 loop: CASRAAGRSYEQYF. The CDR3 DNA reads TGTGCCAGCCGAGCGGCGGGGAGATCCTACGAGCAGTACTTC.

The CDR3 loop reads CASSPAGLLGHF. In DNA, the CDR3 is TGTGCCAGCAGTCCCGCGGGACTATTGGGGCATTTT. This chain joins TRBV28 and TRBJ1-5; D perhaps matches TRBD1 (5 bases). V lost 5 bases and J lost 15, with 17 bases in between. Germline V gene sequence: CDR1 MDHEN, CDR2 SYDVKM. This CDR3 has 12 residues.

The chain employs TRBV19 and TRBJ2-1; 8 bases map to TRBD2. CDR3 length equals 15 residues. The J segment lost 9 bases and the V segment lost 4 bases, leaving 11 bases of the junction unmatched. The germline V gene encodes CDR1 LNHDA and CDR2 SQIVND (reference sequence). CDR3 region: CASSSSGTVRGEQFF. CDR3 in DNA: TGTGCCAGTAGTAGTAGCGGGACCGTAAGGGGTGAGCAGTTCTTC.

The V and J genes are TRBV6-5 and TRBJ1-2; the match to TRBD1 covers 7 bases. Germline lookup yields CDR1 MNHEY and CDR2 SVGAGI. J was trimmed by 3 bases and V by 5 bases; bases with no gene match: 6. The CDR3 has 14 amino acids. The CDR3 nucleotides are TGTGCCAGCAGTCCAGGGGGTTTCGACTATGGCTACACCTTC. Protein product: CASSPGGFDYGYTF.

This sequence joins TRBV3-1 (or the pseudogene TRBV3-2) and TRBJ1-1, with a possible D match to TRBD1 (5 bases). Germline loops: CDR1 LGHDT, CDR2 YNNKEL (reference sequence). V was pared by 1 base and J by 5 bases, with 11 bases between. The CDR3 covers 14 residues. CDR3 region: CASSQVVGTTEAFF. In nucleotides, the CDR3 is TGTGCCAGCAGCCAAGTAGTGGGGACGACTGAAGCTTTCTTT.

The CDR3: CASSATGGDTEAFF. The CDR3 DNA reads TGTGCCAGCAGCGCCACAGGGGGTGACACTGAAGCTTTCTTT. The chain couples TRBV21-1 to TRBJ1-1; TRBD1, the table's D call, lacks a check against the DNA. TRBV21-1 constitutes a pseudogene. This CDR3 has 14 amino acids.

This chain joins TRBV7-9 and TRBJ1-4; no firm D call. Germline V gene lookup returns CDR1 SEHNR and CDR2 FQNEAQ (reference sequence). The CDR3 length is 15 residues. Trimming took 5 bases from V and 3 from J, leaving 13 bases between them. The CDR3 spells CASSRQADSNEKLFF. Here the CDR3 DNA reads TGTGCCAGCAGCCGCCAGGCAGACTCTAATGAAAAACTGTTTTTT.

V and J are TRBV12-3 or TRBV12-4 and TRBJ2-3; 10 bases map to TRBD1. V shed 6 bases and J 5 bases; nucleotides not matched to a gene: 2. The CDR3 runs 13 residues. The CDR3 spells CASRGQGRDTQYF. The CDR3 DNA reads TGTGCCAGCAGGGGACAGGGGAGAGATACGCAGTATTTT.

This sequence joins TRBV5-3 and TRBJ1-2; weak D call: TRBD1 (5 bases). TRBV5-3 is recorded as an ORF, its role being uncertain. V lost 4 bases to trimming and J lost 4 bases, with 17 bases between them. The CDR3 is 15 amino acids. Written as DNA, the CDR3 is TGTGCCAGAAGCCAGACCTCGACAGAGCCCTATGGCTACACCTTC. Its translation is CARSQTSTEPYGYTF.

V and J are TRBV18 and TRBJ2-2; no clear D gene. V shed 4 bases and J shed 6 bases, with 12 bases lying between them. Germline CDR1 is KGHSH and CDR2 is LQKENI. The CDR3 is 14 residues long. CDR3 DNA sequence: TGTGCCAGCTCACATGTTGGGGTGTCCGGGGAGCTGTTTTTT. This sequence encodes CASSHVGVSGELFF.